A single sample is the source of the 24 T cell receptor beta chains below, sequenced in a study of shared clonotypes between healthy human individuals (dated by TCRdb to the early 2020s). Libraries were made using the immunoSEQ multiplex PCR assay. TCRdb took over this immuneACCESS table, retaining in-frame rearrangements with V and J assigned. Such tables are incomplete; in checked studies, under half of the missing clones stem from an unresolved V gene, and the remainder is unexplained. The sample yields 2 million to 2.5 million clones; 80% to 95% were counted once. The ten largest clones represent 0.35% to 0.45% of the sample. The specimen sequenced was naive CD4+ T cells from PBMCs. The cell subset or site label, read with the paper, signifies: CD45RA+ positively selected. Every receptor here comes from a man younger than 35 in good health. Some clones in this sample may be carry-over from other donors' samples.

This chain joins TRBV4-1 and TRBJ2-4, with 7 bases fitting TRBD2. The V gene end was trimmed by 4 bases and the J gene end by 0 bases; junction bases not matched to a gene: 6. This CDR3 spans 16 amino acids. Germline V lookup: CDR1 MGHRA, CDR2 YSYEKL. CDR3 nucleotide sequence: TGCGCCAGCAGCCTCGGGGAGGGGTTAGCCAAAAACATTCAGTACTTC. As protein: CASSLGEGLAKNIQYF.

This chain joins TRBV11-3 and TRBJ1-1; TRBD1 matches 8 bases. There are 12 residues in the CDR3. With V trimmed by 4 bases and J by 11 bases, 6 bases remained unmatched. Germline CDR1 reads SGHNT; CDR2 reads YENEEA. In DNA form, the CDR3 reads TGTGCCAGCAGCTCAACGGACAGGGTTGCTTTCTTT. It encodes CASSSTDRVAFF. Full variable domain (rest looked up from reference TRBV11-3 and TRBJ1-1): EAGVVQSPRYKIIEKKQPVAFWCNPISGHNTLYWYLQNLGQGPELLIRYENEEAVDDSQLPKDRFSAERLKGVDSTLKIQPAELGDSAVYLCASSSTDRVAFFGQGTRLTVV.

The V and J genes are TRBV19 and TRBJ2-3; D is perhaps TRBD1 (6 bases). V was pared by 3 bases and J by 5 bases, with 12 bases between. Germline lookup yields CDR1 LNHDA and CDR2 SQIVND (reference sequence). The CDR3 length is 14 residues. The CDR3, as DNA: TGTGCCAGTAGTATTGTGGGGGCTGGAGATACGCAGTATTTT. Its protein product is CASSIVGAGDTQYF.

V usage is TRBV6-1 and J usage is TRBJ1-1; the match to TRBD1 covers 7 bases. Germline CDR1 is MNHNS and CDR2 is SASEGT. The CDR3 consists of 13 residues. V shed 8 bases, J shed 2 bases, and the junction held 5 bases outside the gene matches. The CDR3 here is CASVGQPNTEAFF. The CDR3 DNA reads as TGTGCCAGCGTGGGACAGCCCAACACTGAAGCTTTCTTT.

The chain has TRBV4-1 and TRBJ2-7; 8 positions agree with TRBD2. With 0 bases clipped from V and 1 base from J, the junction kept 8 bases outside the gene matches. The germline V gene encodes CDR1 MGHRA and CDR2 YSYEKL. This CDR3 region has 17 residues. The DNA of the CDR3 is TGCGCCAGCAGCCAAGAAGGGTCGACTAGCGTATCCTACGAGCAGTACTTC. Its protein product is CASSQEGSTSVSYEQYF.

This clone was seen a single time. CDR3: CASSYRQNLAKNIQYF. CDR3 nucleotides: TGTGCCAGCAGTTATAGGCAGAATTTAGCCAAAAACATTCAGTACTTC. This chain links TRBV6-5 with TRBJ2-4, with unresolved D. Trimming removed 3 bases at V and 0 bases at J, with 12 bases between. Per germline, CDR1 MNHEY and CDR2 SVGAGI. The CDR3 runs 16 residues.

The genes are TRBV6-1 and TRBJ1-1; D call uncertain. The CDR3 has 12 amino acids. Germline V gene lookup returns CDR1 MNHNS and CDR2 SASEGT. V was clipped by 6 bases and J by 8 bases, with 13 bases between them. The CDR3 DNA is TGTGCCAGCAGAATCAGACTATCAGAAGCTTTCTTT. It is translated as CASRIRLSEAFF.

The gene calls are TRBV30 and TRBJ1-2; D is ambiguous. Trimming removed 4 bases at V and 4 bases at J, with 16 bases between. Germline V gives CDR1 GTSNPN, CDR2 SVGIG (reference sequence). CDR3 length: 14 amino acids. The CDR3 loop reads CAWTIVAGGYGYTF. The CDR3 coding sequence is TGTGCCTGGACTATCGTTGCAGGTGGCTATGGCTACACCTTC.

J is TRBJ1-5 and V is TRBV19, with unresolved D. From germline, CDR1 is LNHDA and CDR2 SQIVND (reference sequence). The ends were cut back, 5 bases at V and 9 bases at J, with 14 bases in the middle. This CDR3 has 13 amino acids. The CDR3 nucleotides are TGTGCCAGTAGTTCCTCAAATAATACGCCCCAGCATTTT. It encodes CASSSSNNTPQHF.

As concerns this clone: Other DNA sequences from this sample encode an identical CDR3 as well. The chain joins TRBV5-1 to TRBJ2-1; 11 nucleotides align to TRBD2. CDR3 length equals 15 residues. CDR1 and CDR2 from the germline V gene are SGHRS and YFSETQ. J gave up 4 bases and V 5 bases, and 5 bases lay outside the gene matches. CDR3 nucleotides: TGCGCCAGCAGTCTCGGGACTAGCGGATACAATGAGCAGTTCTTC. This translates into CASSLGTSGYNEQFF.

This chain uses TRBV5-4 with TRBJ2-3, with 7 bases matching TRBD2. V was clipped by 2 bases and J by 5 bases; unmatched bases: 11. This CDR3 is built from 16 residues. In germline, CDR1 is SGHNT, CDR2 YYREEE (reference sequence). DNA for the CDR3: TGTGCCAGCAGCTTCTTTGCGGGAGAGCCGCAAGATACGCAGTATTTT. The encoded protein is CASSFFAGEPQDTQYF.

The chain joins TRBV28 to TRBJ2-7, with no clear D. The CDR3 is 11 residues long. Trimming left V 8 bases short and J 4 bases short, with 9 bases between. Germline loops: CDR1 MDHEN, CDR2 SYDVKM. CDR3 protein: CASGMLYEQYF. The CDR3, as DNA: TGTGCCAGCGGGATGTTGTACGAGCAGTACTTC.

Comments on this clone: Other DNA sequences in this sample translate to the same CDR3. The chain is built from TRBV11-2 and TRBJ2-1, with a weak D call TRBD1 (5 bases). Per germline, CDR1 SGHAT and CDR2 FQNNGV. This CDR3 has 15 amino acids. V gave up 5 bases and J gave up 2 bases, with 13 bases separating them. The CDR3 loop is CASSGLAGPYNEQFF. The CDR3 nucleotides are TGTGCCAGCAGCGGGCTGGCAGGGCCCTACAATGAGCAGTTCTTC.

This clone has just one count. The chain has TRBV5-8 and TRBJ2-3; D unclear. V was shortened by 2 bases and J by 0 bases, with 16 bases between the two germline ends. Per the germline V gene, CDR1 is SGHTS and CDR2 is YDEGEE. The CDR3 has 17 amino acids. The CDR3 DNA follows: TGTGCCAGCAGCTTATCGGAGTCAACCACTAGCACAGATACGCAGTATTTT. It yields the protein CASSLSESTTSTDTQYF.

The V gene is TRBV30, the J gene TRBJ1-6; D call uncertain. The V gene's germline CDR1 is GTSNPN and CDR2 SVGIG (reference sequence). The CDR3 has 11 amino acids. Trimming took off 3 bases at V and 8 bases at J, with 5 bases between the two ends. CDR3 in DNA: TGTGCCTGGAGCACCCATTCACCCCTCCACTTT. Amino acids: CAWSTHSPLHF.

V is TRBV5-6 and J is TRBJ2-1; 9 bases agree with TRBD1. This CDR3 spans 16 amino acids. Per the germline V gene, CDR1 is SGHDT and CDR2 is YYEEEE. V gave up 4 bases and J gave up 12 bases; unmatched junction bases: 17. The chain's CDR3 is CASSKFAGTGFLGQFF. The CDR3 coding sequence is TGTGCCAGCAGCAAATTCGCCGGGACAGGGTTTTTGGGGCAGTTCTTC.

The chain uses TRBV5-1 and TRBJ2-1, with 11 bases aligning to TRBD2. The junction had 10 bases not matched to a gene; V was cut back by 4 bases and J by 7 bases. CDR1 is SGHRS and CDR2 is YFSETQ in the germline V gene. The CDR3 length is 16 residues. The CDR3 sequence: CASSLREASGGNEQFF. As DNA, the CDR3 is TGCGCCAGCAGCCTCCGAGAGGCTAGCGGGGGGAATGAGCAGTTCTTC.

The J gene is TRBJ2-5, the V gene TRBV7-9; 8 bases fit TRBD1. CDR1 SEHNR and CDR2 FQNEAQ come from the germline V gene (reference sequence). V trimming: 4 bases; J trimming: 4 bases; junction bases outside the gene matches: 8. The CDR3 extends over 15 amino acids. This CDR3 is CASSSGQGRRETQYF. Here the CDR3 DNA reads TGTGCCAGCAGCTCCGGACAGGGAAGACGAGAGACCCAGTACTTC.

The chain has TRBV28 and TRBJ2-7; TRBD2 might be the D (6 bases). Trimming shortened V by 5 bases and J by 3 bases, and 14 bases separated the two germline ends. The CDR3 sequence is 14 residues long. Germline loops: CDR1 MDHEN, CDR2 SYDVKM. The CDR3 reads CASSRDSPYYEQYF. The DNA of the CDR3 is TGTGCCAGCAGTCGGGACTCTCCATACTACGAGCAGTACTTC.

The rearrangement uses TRBV7-9 and TRBJ2-3, with 14 positions matching TRBD2. Germline V gene lookup returns CDR1 SEHNR and CDR2 FQNEAQ (reference sequence). V trimming: 6 bases; J trimming: 2 bases; junction bases outside the gene matches: 7. The CDR3 consists of 17 residues. In nucleotides, the CDR3 is TGTGCCAGCAGACCTGGACTAGCGGGAGGCTCCACAGATACGCAGTATTTT. Its protein is CASRPGLAGGSTDTQYF.

A remark on this clone: Other DNA sequences in the sample encode the same CDR3. V is TRBV28 and J is TRBJ2-5; D uncertain. There are 11 residues in the CDR3. Between the trimmed V and J ends, which lost 3 bases and 4 bases, there was a span of 3 bases. Looked up from germline, CDR1 is MDHEN and CDR2 is SYDVKM. The DNA for the CDR3 is TGTGCCAGCAGTTTTGCAGAGACCCAGTACTTC. This codes for CASSFAETQYF.

V and J are TRBV5-1 and TRBJ2-7; 10 nucleotides agree with TRBD1. CDR1 and CDR2 from the germline V gene are SGHRS and YFSETQ. The CDR3 spans 14 residues. Germline trimming cut 4 bases from V and 4 bases from J; bases unmatched to any gene: 5. DNA for the CDR3: TGCGCCAGCAGCCAGACAGGGGGCAAGTACGAGCAGTACTTC. Translated: CASSQTGGKYEQYF.

V and J are TRBV19 and TRBJ2-1, with 9 positions matching TRBD2. This CDR3 is 17 amino acids long. Looked up from germline, CDR1 is LNHDA and CDR2 is SQIVND (reference sequence). With V trimmed by 2 bases and J by 0 bases, 5 bases remained unmatched. The CDR3 here is CASSIPSSGISYNEQFF. The CDR3 DNA sequence: TGTGCCAGTAGTATACCCTCTAGCGGGATCTCCTACAATGAGCAGTTCTTC.

This clone was detected a few times. CDR3 bases: TGTGCCAGCAGTTGGGACCTCTATGGCTACACCTTC. Translating it yields CASSWDLYGYTF. The chain has TRBV25-1 and TRBJ1-2; perhaps TRBD1 as D (5 bases). Germline CDR1 is MGHDK and CDR2 is SYGVNS. V was cut by 5 bases and J by 4 bases, with 8 bases left in between. This CDR3 has 12 amino acids.